One sample yielded the 5 T cell receptor beta chains listed below, sequenced in a study of blood T cell repertoires in COVID-19. Produced via immunoSEQ multiplex PCR; TCRdb's table is partial and in-frame only. The sample includes 120,000 to 150,000 clones, roughly 86% of them seen just once. Material: peripheral blood. The receptor set was obtained from a man aged 50 or older with active or convalescent COVID-19.

V usage is TRBV6-5 and J usage is TRBJ2-2; D may be TRBD2 (6 bases). The CDR3 contains 15 residues. Trimming took 8 bases from V and 3 from J, leaving 16 bases between them. Germline V lookup: CDR1 MNHEY, CDR2 SVGAGI. In DNA, the CDR3 is TGTGCCAGCGGGGGGAGTGGGACGTACACCGGGGAGCTGTTTTTT. It encodes CASGGSGTYTGELFF.

The chain recombines TRBV7-3 with TRBJ2-3; no clear D. V was pared by 2 bases and J by 0 bases, with 6 bases between. This CDR3 has 14 amino acids. Germline assignment: CDR1 SGHTA and CDR2 FQGTGA. This chain's CDR3 is CASSLGQSTDTQYF. CDR3 nucleotides: TGTGCCAGCAGCTTAGGGCAAAGCACAGATACGCAGTATTTT. The full variable domain, with the rest looked up from reference TRBV7-3 and TRBJ2-3, is GAGVSQTPSNKVTEKGKYVELRCDPISGHTALYWYRQSLGQGPEFLIYFQGTGAADDSGLPNDRFFAVRPEGSVSTLKIQRTERGDSAVYLCASSLGQSTDTQYFGPGTRLTVL.

This chain joins TRBV23-1 and TRBJ2-5; 7 bases align to TRBD2. TRBV23-1 is flagged as an ORF with uncertain function. V dropped 0 bases and J dropped 4; count of bases not matched to a gene: 11. There are 17 residues in the CDR3. CDR3 nucleotide sequence: TGCGCCAGCAGTCAATCGGAGGGTTTCTCGGGGGGAGAGACCCAGTACTTC. Translating gives CASSQSEGFSGGETQYF.

This clone turned up a few times. The chain is built from TRBV15 and TRBJ2-5, with TRBD2 identical over 10 bases. The CDR3 extends over 16 amino acids. Germline assignment: CDR1 LNHNV and CDR2 YYDKDF (reference sequence). V dropped 4 bases and J dropped 2; count of bases not matched to a gene: 7. The CDR3: CATSKARTSGQETQYF. Written as DNA, the CDR3 is TGTGCCACCAGCAAAGCCCGGACTAGCGGTCAAGAGACCCAGTACTTC.

The chain combines TRBV30 with TRBJ2-2, with D possibly being TRBD2 (5 bases). The CDR3 consists of 15 residues. From germline, CDR1 is GTSNPN and CDR2 SVGIG (reference sequence). Deletions cut 0 bases from V and 8 bases from J, with 16 bases between. CDR3 region: CAWSVRLWERGELFF. For the CDR3, the DNA is TGTGCCTGGAGTGTACGATTGTGGGAGAGGGGGGAGCTGTTTTTT.